This paragraph reports one T cell receptor (beta chain). The protocol was immunoSEQ multiplex PCR, while the TCRdb copy is restricted to in-frame clones and leaves out a portion. The repertoire holds about 13,000 clones, with 90% to 97% as singletons. These data belong to a study of neoadjuvant nivolumab and ipilimumab in lung cancer. Study at large: Nivolumab 3 mg/kg was given days 1, 15 and 29, plus ipilimumab 1 mg/kg day 1 in combination.

This material consisted of peripheral blood, taken after neoadjuvant nivolumab, alone or with ipilimumab, at or shortly before surgery. This clonotype was obtained from an adult with non-small cell lung cancer.

CDR3 in amino acids: CASSPGLAGAPDTQYF. CDR3 DNA: TGTGCCAGCAGCCCCGGACTAGCGGGAGCTCCAGATACGCAGTATTTT. The chain combines TRBV7-2 with TRBJ2-3, with 13 bases lining up with TRBD2. CDR1 SGHTA and CDR2 FQGNSA come from the germline V gene. J lost 4 bases, V lost 5 bases, and 6 bases had no gene match. CDR3 size: 16 residues.